What follows are 29 T cell receptor beta chains derived from one specimen sequenced in a study of CD8 T cells in ankylosing spondylitis. TCRdb fed the 5' RACE reads into MiXCR, producing one record per CDR3 protein. The sample shows more than 400,000 distinct CDR3 sequences, approximately 5% of them seen only once. Study results and caveats: What appeared characteristic of ankylosing spondylitis blood was a TCR beta motif of fewer than ten highly homologous variants.

Their antigens are not known. The sequenced sample was blood, either unsorted or a sorted T cell fraction (not recorded which). Receptor source: a male donor with ankylosing spondylitis.

The chain carries TRBV5-6 and TRBJ2-3, with 14 positions matching TRBD2. Trimming cost V 2 bases and J 2 bases; bases outside gene matches: 10. This CDR3 has 19 residues. The V gene's germline CDR1 is SGHDT and CDR2 YYEEEE. The CDR3 sequence is CASSFSGTSGSLFTDTQYF. The CDR3, as DNA: TGTGCCAGCAGCTTTTCCGGGACTAGCGGGAGTTTGTTCACAGATACGCAGTATTTT.

This clonotype was detected ten times or more. J is TRBJ1-1 and V is TRBV7-2, with D uncertain. The germline V gene encodes CDR1 SGHTA and CDR2 FQGNSA. V gave up 4 bases and J gave up 7 bases, with 13 bases separating them. The CDR3 sequence is 13 residues long. The CDR3 sequence: CASSSIGEGEAFF. In DNA, the CDR3 is TGTGCCAGCAGCTCGATCGGGGAGGGTGAAGCTTTCTTT.

This clonotype was seen at least ten times. The chain uses TRBV4-2 and TRBJ2-2; 12 nucleotides line up with TRBD2. V shed 4 bases, J shed 1 base, and the junction held 1 base outside the gene matches. There are 16 residues in the CDR3. CDR1 is LGHNA and CDR2 is YNFKEQ in the germline V gene. The CDR3 nucleotides are TGTGCCAGCAGCCCGGGACTAGCGGGGAACACCGGGGAGCTGTTTTTT. Translated: CASSPGLAGNTGELFF.

This chain uses TRBV7-9 with TRBJ2-7, with a weak D call TRBD1 (6 bases). Trimming stripped 3 bases from V and 7 bases from J, with 22 bases between. The CDR3 is 16 amino acids. Germline CDR1 and CDR2: SEHNR and FQNEAQ (reference sequence). The CDR3 loop reads CASSLLGLQGSWEQYF. The CDR3 region has the DNA TGTGCCAGCAGCTTGCTGGGTTTGCAGGGGTCCTGGGAGCAGTACTTC.

This clonotype was recorded at least ten times. The chain is built from TRBV5-1 and TRBJ1-1, with a possible D match to TRBD1 (6 bases). Trimming stripped 0 bases from V and 0 bases from J, with 15 bases between. The CDR3 extends over 17 amino acids. Germline CDR1 SGHRS, CDR2 YFSETQ. CDR3 bases: TGCGCCAGCAGCTTGGCCAGGGGAGGGGGGTTGAACACTGAAGCTTTCTTT. This gives the protein CASSLARGGGLNTEAFF.

This clonotype was recorded at least ten times. The chain uses TRBV7-8 and TRBJ2-1, with TRBD1 as a possible D gene (7 bases). The germline V gene encodes CDR1 SGHVS and CDR2 FQNEAQ. This CDR3 is 15 amino acids long. CDR3 bases: TGTGCTTCTACAGACCCGGCCAGGGGGGCCAATGAGCAGTTCTTC. It is translated as CASTDPARGANEQFF.

This clonotype has at least ten counts. The chain couples TRBV5-1 to TRBJ1-6; no firm D call. Germline CDR1 reads SGHRS; CDR2 reads YFSETQ. CDR3 length equals 14 residues. The V and J ends lost 0 bases and 7 bases respectively, with 8 bases between them. The CDR3 nucleotides are TGCGCCAGCAGCTTGGGGGAACTCAATTCACCCCTCCACTTT. This translates into CASSLGELNSPLHF. Combining the CDR3 with reference TRBV5-1 and TRBJ1-6 gives the whole variable domain KAGVTQTPRYLIKTRGQQVTLSCSPISGHRSVSWYQQTPGQGLQFLFEYFSETQRNKGNFPGRFSGRQFSNSRSEMNVSTLELGDSALYLCASSLGELNSPLHFGNGTRLTVT.

This clonotype was counted many times. The rearrangement links TRBV7-9 to TRBJ2-3, with 10 positions matching TRBD1. The CDR3 is 15 residues long. From germline, CDR1 is SEHNR and CDR2 FQNEAQ (reference sequence). The V and J ends lost 1 base and 4 bases, in that order; junction bases with no gene match: 2. CDR3 region: CASSLGQGAADTQYF. CDR3 sequence (DNA): TGTGCCAGCAGCTTAGGACAGGGGGCAGCAGATACGCAGTATTTT. The full variable domain, rest sourced from reference TRBV7-9 and TRBJ2-3, is DTGVSQNPRHKITKRGQNVTFRCDPISEHNRLYWYRQTLGQGPEFLTYFQNEAQLEKSRLLSDRFSAERPKGSFSTLEIQRTEQGDSAMYLCASSLGQGAADTQYFGPGTRLTVL.

This clonotype was observed many times. The genes are TRBV4-2 and TRBJ1-6; 9 bases match TRBD1. Per germline, CDR1 LGHNA and CDR2 YNFKEQ. V lost 4 bases and J lost 6; bases outside the gene matches: 7. The CDR3 length is 16 residues. CDR3 region: CASSPAGTGTNSPLHF. The CDR3 coding sequence is TGTGCCAGCAGCCCCGCCGGGACAGGGACTAATTCACCCCTCCACTTT.

This clonotype appeared many times. The chain is built from TRBV5-1 and TRBJ2-1; 14 nucleotides agree with TRBD2. The V segment lost 4 bases and the J segment 7 bases; nucleotides outside the gene matches: 10. The CDR3 covers 17 residues. CDR1 is SGHRS and CDR2 is YFSETQ in the germline V gene. CDR3 residues: CASSLGLAGDWWNEQFF. CDR3 in DNA: TGCGCCAGCAGCCTGGGACTAGCGGGAGATTGGTGGAATGAGCAGTTCTTC.

This rearrangement joins TRBV9 to TRBJ2-1; 8 positions agree with TRBD2. This CDR3 is 15 amino acids long. Losses at the gene ends were 4 bases for V and 12 bases for J; bases not matched to a gene: 15. Germline loops: CDR1 SGDLS, CDR2 YYNGEE. DNA for the CDR3: TGTGCCAGCAGCCCCCGAGACGGGAGGGGAGTAGGGCAGTTCTTC. This codes for CASSPRDGRGVGQFF.

This clonotype was counted ten times or more. This sequence joins TRBV29-1 and TRBJ2-3, with D possibly matching TRBD1 (6 bases). The V and J ends lost 5 bases and 3 bases respectively, with 12 bases between them. CDR1 is SQVTM, CDR2 ANQGSEA, per germline. CDR3 length: 13 residues. Here the CDR3 DNA reads TGCAGCGTTCTAGACAGGAGTACAGATACGCAGTATTTT. This translates into CSVLDRSTDTQYF.

This clonotype was observed at least ten times. V usage is TRBV5-6 and J usage is TRBJ2-7; no clear D. The CDR3 consists of 13 residues. Trimming stripped 0 bases from V and 7 bases from J, with 11 bases between. Germline CDR1 reads SGHDT; CDR2 reads YYEEEE. CDR3: CASSLVQTEEQYF. Here the CDR3 DNA reads TGTGCCAGCAGCTTGGTTCAGACGGAAGAGCAGTACTTC.

The sample holds many counts of this clonotype. This chain joins TRBV5-6 and TRBJ2-5; 10 bases are shared with TRBD1. The CDR3 sequence is 15 residues long. Germline V gene sequence: CDR1 SGHDT, CDR2 YYEEEE. Unmatched junction bases numbered 5, after V lost 2 bases and J lost 4 bases. The CDR3 sequence is CASSFRQGAGETQYF. CDR3 DNA sequence: TGTGCCAGCAGCTTTCGACAGGGGGCAGGAGAGACCCAGTACTTC.

This clonotype was observed at least ten times. This rearrangement joins TRBV18 to TRBJ2-5, with D perhaps assigned TRBD1 or TRBD2 (5 bases each). V was trimmed by 5 bases and J by 0 bases, leaving 10 bases between them. The length of the CDR3 is 14 residues. Per the germline V gene, CDR1 is KGHSH and CDR2 is LQKENI. In nucleotides, the CDR3 is TGTGCCAGCTCATCGGGACCGAACCAAGAGACCCAGTACTTC. This sequence encodes CASSSGPNQETQYF. Full variable domain (outside the CDR3, taken from reference TRBV18 and TRBJ2-5): NAGVMQNPRHLVRRRGQEARLRCSPMKGHSHVYWYRQLPEEGLKFMVYLQKENIIDESGMPKERFSAEFPKEGPSILRIQQVVRGDSAAYFCASSSGPNQETQYFGPGTRLLVL.

This clonotype has only a few counts. The chain links TRBV18 to TRBJ2-6; D gene ambiguous. Germline V gives CDR1 KGHSH, CDR2 LQKENI. The CDR3 contains 14 residues. The V gene lost 6 bases and the J gene lost 2 bases, with 8 bases spanning the gap. This CDR3 is CASSPQPGANVLTF. The CDR3 region has the DNA TGTGCCAGCTCTCCTCAGCCTGGGGCCAACGTCCTGACTTTC.

This clonotype came up many times. The chain couples TRBV20-1 to TRBJ2-1, with 14 bases identical to TRBD2. Looked up from germline, CDR1 is DFQATT and CDR2 is SNEGSKA (reference sequence). V lost 3 bases, J lost 8 bases, and 6 bases stayed unmatched. CDR3 size: 15 residues. The CDR3 DNA is TGCAGTGCTAGGGAAAGACTAGCGGGAGGGTATGAGCAGTTCTTC. It translates to CSARERLAGGYEQFF.

This clonotype was seen many times. CDR3 in amino acids: CASSLGGVEKTSGKYNEQFF. The CDR3 bases are TGTGCCAGCAGCTTGGGGGGGGTAGAAAAGACTAGCGGGAAGTACAATGAGCAGTTCTTC. The V and J genes are TRBV5-6 and TRBJ2-1; TRBD2 matches at 11 bases. The V segment lost 0 bases and the J segment 4 bases; nucleotides outside the gene matches: 15. The CDR3 sequence is 20 residues long. Germline V gene data show CDR1 as SGHDT and CDR2 as YYEEEE.

There are many counts of this clonotype. The genes are TRBV2 and TRBJ2-7; 7 nucleotides align to TRBD1. Germline lookup yields CDR1 SNHLY and CDR2 FYNNEI. After removal of 5 bases from V and 3 bases from J, the junction contained 10 bases not matched to a gene. The CDR3 length is 15 residues. CDR3 loop: CASSMRQGSIYEQYF. The DNA for the CDR3 is TGTGCCAGCAGTATGCGACAGGGTAGTATCTACGAGCAGTACTTC.

This clonotype was found many times. The gene calls are TRBV7-8 and TRBJ2-2; 9 bases line up with TRBD1. V shed 1 base and J 1 base; nucleotides not matched to a gene: 1. Germline V gene lookup returns CDR1 SGHVS and CDR2 FQNEAQ. The CDR3 has 16 residues. The CDR3 sequence is CASSLEGQGNTGELFF. CDR3 in DNA: TGTGCCAGCAGCTTAGAGGGACAGGGGAACACCGGGGAGCTGTTTTTT.

Details on this clonotype: A much larger clonotype is one base distant, so this may be a read error. The chain links TRBV7-8 to TRBJ1-4, with D maybe TRBD1 (5 bases). V was pared by 3 bases and J by 10 bases, with 12 bases between. This CDR3 has 13 amino acids. Germline-derived CDR1 and CDR2 are SGHVS and FQNEAQ. The CDR3 DNA follows: TGTGCCAGCAGCTTGGGGGGAAGTGTAAAACTGTTTTTT. Its translation is CASSLGGSVKLFF.

This chain uses TRBV15 with TRBJ2-2; D is ambiguous. Germline V gene lookup returns CDR1 LNHNV and CDR2 YYDKDF (reference sequence). V shed 1 base and J shed 4 bases, with 16 bases lying between them. The CDR3 extends over 17 amino acids. The CDR3: CATSRGDFLPFTGELFF. The CDR3 DNA follows: TGTGCCACCAGCAGAGGAGACTTCCTCCCGTTCACCGGGGAGCTGTTTTTT. Supplemented by reference TRBV15 and TRBJ2-2, the full variable domain reads DAMVIQNPRYQVTQFGKPVTLSCSQTLNHNVMYWYQQKSSQAPKLLFHYYDKDFNNEADTPDNFQSRRPNTSFCFLDIRSPGLGDTAMYLCATSRGDFLPFTGELFFGEGSRLTVL.

This clonotype was seen many times. The chain employs TRBV11-2 and TRBJ2-7; the D gene is possibly TRBD1 (6 bases). The CDR3 is made up of 15 amino acids. Trimming took 1 base from V and 2 from J, leaving 12 bases between them. From germline, CDR1 is SGHAT and CDR2 FQNNGV. This CDR3 reads CASSLGSGGAYEQYF. CDR3 nucleotide sequence: TGTGCCAGCAGCTTAGGATCTGGGGGCGCCTACGAGCAGTACTTC.

This clonotype was detected a few times. A read error may produce the germline difference seen at one junction end. This sequence joins TRBV20-1 and TRBJ1-5; 9 bases are a match to TRBD1. The CDR3 has 17 amino acids. Germline CDR1 DFQATT, CDR2 SNEGSKA (reference sequence). CDR3 amino acids: CCARRDPDRGYNQPQHF. As DNA, the CDR3 is TGCTGTGCTAGACGAGACCCAGACAGGGGGTATAATCAGCCCCAGCATTTT.

This clonotype was picked up a small number of times. In DNA, the CDR3 is TGTGCCAGCAGTGAACTGGGAGGGGAGCAGTACTTC. Translated, it gives CASSELGGEQYF. This sequence joins TRBV2 and TRBJ2-7; 7 bases are a match to TRBD2. Germline trimming cut 2 bases from V and 7 bases from J; bases unmatched to any gene: 2. The CDR3 is 12 residues long. CDR1 is SNHLY, CDR2 FYNNEI, per germline.

This clonotype was counted many times. The chain recombines TRBV6-5 with TRBJ2-5; D is ambiguous. Trimming stripped 0 bases from V and 4 bases from J, with 9 bases between. The CDR3 totals 14 residues. Per germline, CDR1 MNHEY and CDR2 SVGAGI. The CDR3 bases are TGTGCCAGCAGTTACTCGGTCGCAGCAGAGACCCAGTACTTC. Amino acids: CASSYSVAAETQYF.

In its sample, this clonotype was seen many times. The chain recombines TRBV5-1 with TRBJ1-1, with a tentative D call TRBD1 (5 bases). Trimming removed 0 bases at V and 4 bases at J, with 16 bases between. Germline loops: CDR1 SGHRS, CDR2 YFSETQ. The length of the CDR3 is 16 residues. The CDR3 coding sequence is TGCGCCAGCAGCTTGGGGGGAACAGGAGGGTTCACTGAAGCTTTCTTT. It codes for CASSLGGTGGFTEAFF.

The chain links TRBV7-8 to TRBJ2-1, with 14 bases aligning to TRBD2. The germline V gene encodes CDR1 SGHVS and CDR2 FQNEAQ. This CDR3 has 19 residues. After removal of 8 bases from V and 0 bases from J, the junction contained 12 bases not matched to a gene. CDR3 DNA: TGTGCCAGCGGTCCTCACGGACTAGCGGGAGGAAGCTCCTACAATGAGCAGTTCTTC. This gives the protein CASGPHGLAGGSSYNEQFF.

Many counts were recorded for this clonotype. This chain links TRBV24-1 with TRBJ2-3; TRBD1 is a possible D gene (5 bases). The V gene lost 4 bases and the J gene lost 0 bases, with 10 bases spanning the gap. CDR3 size: 15 residues. Germline assignment: CDR1 KGHDR and CDR2 SFDVKD. The chain's CDR3 is CATSDTGASTDTQYF. CDR3 sequence (DNA): TGTGCCACCAGTGACACAGGTGCTAGCACAGATACGCAGTATTTT.